This T cell receptor (beta chain) was identified during a study of cytomegalovirus exposure and HLA in healthy donors. Overall study: Findings of an earlier analysis included some 110 million unique TCR beta sequences from about 180 million T cells. Study-wide points: In a later analysis, the majority of CMV-associated beta chains seemingly showed HLA restriction. Cytomegalovirus status, reportedly, was diagnosed with high specificity and sensitivity by the classifier.

Per germline, CDR1 KGHSH and CDR2 LQKENI. The V end lost 2 bases, the J end lost 5 bases, and 7 bases lay between the germline ends. There are 13 residues in the CDR3. With regard to this clone: The antigen is undetermined.

PCR employed 60 Vbeta and 13 Jbeta primers. Here immunoSEQ multiplex PCR was the method, and the copy in TCRdb shows in-frame clones only, minus some. The sample has fewer than 130,000 clones, less than 80% seen once. Healthy individuals who donated bone marrow served as the donors. The chain recombines TRBV18 with TRBJ2-4, with unresolved D. The clonotype comes from a woman between 40 and 55 years old in good health and CMV-seronegative. The specimen was PBMCs. The CDR3, as DNA: TGTGCCAGCTCACCAAAAACAGAAAACATTCAGTACTTC. Its translation: CASSPKTENIQYF.